Here is one T cell receptor beta chain with its context. A read error may produce the germline difference seen at one junction end. Patients were ineligible given autoimmune disease history or systemic immunosuppression. The data belong to a study of OX40 agonist ivuxolimab in advanced cancers. The length of the CDR3 is 15 residues. Germline CDR1 and CDR2: SSHAT and FNYEAQ (reference sequence). Generated by immunoSEQ multiplex PCR, the TCRdb table keeps only in-frame clones and is missing some. The sample contains approximately 77,000 clones, around nine tenths of which appear only once. The V call is TRBV7-7, the J call TRBJ2-5; a possible D gene is TRBD2 (6 bases). Specimen: CD4+ or CD8+ T cells sorted from blood, collected in a trial of the OX40 agonist ivuxolimab. The receptor was derived from an adult with an advanced solid tumor such as melanoma, head and neck, liver or kidney cancer. DNA for the CDR3: TGTGCTAGCAGCTTCGGAGGGACTCGCGGCGAGACCCAGTACTTC. Translation gives CASSFGGTRGETQYF. The variable domain in full, completed from reference TRBV7-7 and TRBJ2-5, reads GAGVSQSPRYKVTKRGQDVTLRCDPISSHATLYWYQQALGQGPEFLTYFNYEAQPDKSGLPSDRFSAERPEGSISTLTIQRTEQRDSAMYRCASSFGGTRGETQYFGPGTRLLVL.